This TCR beta chain was sequenced during a study of STAT5B mutations in CD4+ large granular lymphocyte leukemia. CDR3 length: 15 amino acids. V lost 4 bases to trimming and J lost 4 bases; unmatched junction nucleotides: 7. Looked up from germline, CDR1 is SGHNT and CDR2 is YYREEE (reference sequence). TCRdb keeps only in-frame clones here, not all; method: immunoSEQ multiplex PCR. This sample has about 34,000 clones, with about 70% found just once. The chain employs TRBV5-4 and TRBJ2-3, with 9 bases identical to TRBD2. The clonotype comes from a human donor in good health. The sequenced sample consisted of CD4+ T cells from blood buffy coats. The CDR3 here is CASSRAGGQADTQYF. The CDR3 coding sequence is TGTGCCAGCAGCCGAGCGGGGGGTCAGGCAGATACGCAGTATTTT.